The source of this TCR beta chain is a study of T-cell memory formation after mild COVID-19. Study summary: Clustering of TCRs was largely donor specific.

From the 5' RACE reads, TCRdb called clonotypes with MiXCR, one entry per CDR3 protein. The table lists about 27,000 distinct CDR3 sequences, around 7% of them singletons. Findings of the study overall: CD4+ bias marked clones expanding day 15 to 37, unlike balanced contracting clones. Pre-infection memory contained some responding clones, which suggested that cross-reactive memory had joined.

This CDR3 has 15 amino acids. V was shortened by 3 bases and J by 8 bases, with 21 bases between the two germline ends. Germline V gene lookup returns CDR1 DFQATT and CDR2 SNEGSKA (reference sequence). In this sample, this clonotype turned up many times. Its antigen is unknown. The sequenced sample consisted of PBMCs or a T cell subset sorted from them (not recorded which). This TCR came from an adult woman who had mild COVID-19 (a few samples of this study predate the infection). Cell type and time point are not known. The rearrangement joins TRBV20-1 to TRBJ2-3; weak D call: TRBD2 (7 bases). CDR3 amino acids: CSARGGPMDPRTQYF. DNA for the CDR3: TGCAGTGCTAGGGGGGGGCCGATGGACCCACGTACGCAGTATTTT.